These 12 T cell receptor beta chains came from one sample sequenced in a study of shared clonotypes between healthy human individuals. TCRdb keeps only in-frame clones here, not all; method: immunoSEQ multiplex PCR. The table has 2 million to 2.5 million clones, about 94% seen once. Terminally differentiated effector memory CD45RA+ cells were excluded by CCR7 positive selection of CD45RO-negative cells. Specimen: naive CD8+ T cells sorted from blood. Source of these receptors: a man aged 18 to 35 in good health.

The V and J genes are TRBV15 and TRBJ2-7; 7 bases match TRBD1. The CDR3 consists of 14 residues. CDR1 is LNHNV and CDR2 is YYDKDF in the germline V gene (reference sequence). Trimming removed 3 bases from V and 2 bases from J; junction bases left unmatched: 4. CDR3 DNA sequence: TGTGCCACCAGCAGCCGGGACAGTCCCTACGAGCAGTACTTC. Translated, it gives CATSSRDSPYEQYF.

The chain links TRBV9 to TRBJ2-5, with a tentative D call TRBD2 (7 bases). The CDR3 spans 12 residues. Germline loops: CDR1 SGDLS, CDR2 YYNGEE. Trimming took 6 bases from V and 7 from J, leaving 13 bases between them. CDR3 nucleotide sequence: TGTGCCAGCAACGCAGGGGAGGGGACCCAGTACTTC. Protein product: CASNAGEGTQYF.

V usage is TRBV29-1 and J usage is TRBJ2-7; no firm D call. CDR1 and CDR2 (germline): SQVTM, ANQGSEA. V was cut by 4 bases and J by 1 base, with 11 bases left in between. This CDR3 region has 13 residues. The CDR3 DNA follows: TGCAGCGTTGTTTGGCCGGGTTCCTACGAGCAGTACTTC. This codes for CSVVWPGSYEQYF.

The rearrangement joins TRBV6-1 to TRBJ2-7; D uncertain. Trimming took off 2 bases at V and 5 bases at J, with 16 bases between the two ends. The germline V gene has CDR1 MNHNS and CDR2 SASEGT. The CDR3 has 15 residues. The CDR3 region has the DNA TGTGCCAGCAGTGAATGGGCCCCCGGAGAGAACGAGCAGTACTTC. As protein: CASSEWAPGENEQYF.

The rearrangement uses TRBV5-6 and TRBJ1-2; no clear D. Trimming left V 4 bases short and J 4 bases short, with 11 bases between. This CDR3 contains 13 residues. CDR1 is SGHDT and CDR2 is YYEEEE in the germline V gene. CDR3 in DNA: TGTGCCAGCAGCCCCCCCGTCGGCTATGGCTACACCTTC. Translated: CASSPPVGYGYTF.

The chain employs TRBV11-2 and TRBJ2-7, with D maybe TRBD1 (5 bases). Trimming took 2 bases from V and 3 from J, leaving 11 bases between them. The CDR3 spans 14 residues. The germline gives CDR1 SGHAT, CDR2 FQNNGV. The CDR3 is CASSLPTGFYEQYF. DNA for the CDR3: TGTGCCAGCAGCTTACCTACAGGATTCTACGAGCAGTACTTC. The full variable domain, in which reference TRBV11-2 and TRBJ2-7 provide the parts outside the CDR3, is EAGVAQSPRYKIIEKRQSVAFWCNPISGHATLYWYQQILGQGPKLLIQFQNNGVVDDSQLPKDRFSAERLKGVDSTLKIQPAKLEDSAVYLCASSLPTGFYEQYFGPGTRLTVT.

The chain carries TRBV5-6 and TRBJ1-2, with 7 bases that match TRBD1. Germline V CDR1 and CDR2: SGHDT, YYEEEE. CDR3 length: 14 amino acids. J was trimmed by 2 bases and V by 4 bases; bases with no gene match: 5. The CDR3 sequence: CASSRDRTNYGYTF. CDR3 nucleotide sequence: TGTGCCAGCAGCCGGGACAGAACCAACTATGGCTACACCTTC.

The gene calls are TRBV11-3 and TRBJ2-1, with 7 positions matching TRBD2. The CDR3 length is 15 residues. Germline loops: CDR1 SGHNT, CDR2 YENEEA. V gave up 1 base and J gave up 0 bases; unmatched junction bases: 0. Written as DNA, the CDR3 is TGTGCCAGCAGCTTAGGGACTAGCTCCTACAATGAGCAGTTCTTC. It codes for CASSLGTSSYNEQFF.

This sequence joins TRBV27 and TRBJ1-1; D not resolved. The V end lost 2 bases, the J end lost 9 bases, and 16 bases lay between the germline ends. This CDR3 contains 14 residues. CDR1 is MNHEY, CDR2 SMNVEV, per germline (reference sequence). CDR3 bases: TGTGCCAGCAGTTTAGATTGGGGTGGGCCCCAAGCTTTCTTT. It is translated as CASSLDWGGPQAFF.

The chain uses TRBV4-1 and TRBJ2-7; tentative D call: TRBD2 (6 bases). V dropped 4 bases and J dropped 4 bases, with 11 bases sitting between them. The CDR3 length is 13 residues. The germline gives CDR1 MGHRA, CDR2 YSYEKL. For the CDR3, the DNA is TGCGCCAGCAGCCTCGGGACTCCGTACGAGCAGTACTTC. This encodes CASSLGTPYEQYF.

V and J are TRBV5-1 and TRBJ1-4, with TRBD1 matching over 12 bases. V trimming: 0 bases; J trimming: 6 bases; junction bases outside the gene matches: 9. This CDR3 is 18 amino acids long. Germline V lookup: CDR1 SGHRS, CDR2 YFSETQ. For the CDR3, the DNA is TGCGCCAGCAGCTTGGAGGGGACAGGGGGCTTTTCGGATGAAAAACTGTTTTTT. Translated, it gives CASSLEGTGGFSDEKLFF.

The chain recombines TRBV7-9 with TRBJ2-5; 14 bases are a match to TRBD2. After removal of 4 bases from V and 11 bases from J, the junction contained 9 bases not matched to a gene. This CDR3 is 15 amino acids long. The germline V gene encodes CDR1 SEHNR and CDR2 FQNEAQ (reference sequence). The DNA of the CDR3 is TGTGCCAGCAGCTGGGGACTAGCGGGAGCGGGGGAGCAGTACTTC. Translation: CASSWGLAGAGEQYF.